This T cell receptor beta chain was profiled in a study of blood T cell repertoires in COVID-19. Generated by immunoSEQ multiplex PCR, the TCRdb table keeps only in-frame clones and is missing some. This sample has approximately 300,000 clones; about nine tenths occur once, and the top ten carry 1%. V shed 3 bases, J shed 0 bases, and the junction held 12 bases outside the gene matches. The CDR3 runs to 19 residues. The germline V gene encodes CDR1 SGHRS and CDR2 YFSETQ. The gene calls are TRBV5-1 and TRBJ1-3; 10 bases match TRBD1. The TCR comes from a man aged 45-65 years with active or convalescent COVID-19. The specimen was peripheral blood. CDR3 loop: CASSYSRTGGPISGNTIYF. CDR3 coding DNA: TGCGCCAGCAGCTACTCGAGGACAGGGGGGCCCATCTCTGGAAACACCATATATTTT.